The 24 T cell receptor beta chains reported below all come from one sample, sequenced in a study of cytomegalovirus exposure and HLA in healthy donors. The study ran its PCR with 60 Vbeta and 13 Jbeta primers. TCRdb's table, derived via immunoSEQ multiplex PCR, lists solely in-frame clones and lacks some. The sample shows roughly 120,000 clones, about 73% of them seen only once. The sample taken for sequencing was PBMCs. These receptors were obtained from a woman in her 50s in good health and CMV-seropositive.

The chain combines TRBV5-4 with TRBJ2-1; 10 bases match TRBD1. The junction had 4 bases not matched to a gene; V was cut back by 3 bases and J by 4 bases. Germline lookup yields CDR1 SGHNT and CDR2 YYREEE (reference sequence). This CDR3 contains 15 residues. The CDR3 loop is CASSSTGGAYNEQFF. Here the CDR3 DNA reads TGTGCCAGCAGCTCGACAGGGGGCGCTTACAATGAGCAGTTCTTC.

This clone was counted a few times. The chain couples TRBV10-3 to TRBJ1-6; D uncertain. The V end lost 0 bases, the J end lost 7 bases, and 10 bases lay between the germline ends. Looked up from germline, CDR1 is ENHRY and CDR2 is SYGVKD. CDR3 length: 15 residues. The CDR3 DNA sequence: TGTGCCATCAGTGAGTCGACTCTACCGAATTCACCCCTCCACTTT. Protein product: CAISESTLPNSPLHF.

This clone came up a few times. V and J are TRBV5-4 and TRBJ2-7, with D hard to call. Germline assignment: CDR1 SGHNT and CDR2 YYREEE (reference sequence). This CDR3 region has 12 residues. V was pared by 10 bases and J by 0 bases, with 11 bases between. The CDR3 protein is CAASRGSYEQYF. Here the CDR3 DNA reads TGTGCCGCCAGCAGAGGCTCCTACGAGCAGTACTTC.

The gene calls are TRBV5-1 and TRBJ1-2; possible D gene TRBD1, 5 bases. CDR3 length equals 14 residues. CDR1 SGHRS and CDR2 YFSETQ come from the germline V gene. With 4 bases removed from V and 2 bases from J, the gap between germline ends came to 12 bases. The CDR3 nucleotides read TGCGCCAGCAGCCGTTCGACAGCGAACTATGGCTACACCTTC. Translation: CASSRSTANYGYTF.

This clone was seen more than once but under ten times. The chain couples TRBV5-4 to TRBJ1-2; D is ambiguous. This CDR3 spans 11 amino acids. Deletions cut 1 base from V and 8 bases from J, with 6 bases between. From germline, CDR1 is SGHNT and CDR2 YYREEE (reference sequence). CDR3 nucleotides: TGTGCCAGCAGCTTGAATCGGGGCTACACCTTC. Its protein product is CASSLNRGYTF.

The rearrangement uses TRBV2 and TRBJ2-7; 9 bases agree with TRBD2. V was clipped by 6 bases and J by 5 bases; unmatched bases: 11. This CDR3 region has 15 residues. Per the germline V gene, CDR1 is SNHLY and CDR2 is FYNNEI. CDR3 sequence reads: CASRLRLAGFHEQYF. The CDR3 bases are TGTGCCAGCAGGTTGCGTCTAGCGGGGTTCCACGAGCAGTACTTC.

On this clone: Mismatch with germline at one junction end may stem from a read error. The rearrangement uses TRBV4-1 and TRBJ1-1; no clear D. From germline, CDR1 is MGHRA and CDR2 YSYEKL. The CDR3 is 12 amino acids. CDR3 loop: CASSQRDTEAFF. As DNA, the CDR3 is TGTGCCAGCAGCCAGCGGGACACTGAAGCTTTCTTT.

The V gene is TRBV13, the J gene TRBJ1-4, with 9 nucleotides matching TRBD1. CDR1 PRHDT and CDR2 FYEKMQ come from the germline V gene (reference sequence). This CDR3 comprises 17 residues. V gave up 4 bases and J gave up 7 bases; unmatched junction bases: 13. The CDR3 sequence is CASSSSHTGGSLEKLFF. CDR3 bases: TGTGCCAGCAGCTCGTCCCACACAGGGGGCTCACTTGAAAAACTGTTTTTT.

The rearrangement joins TRBV19 to TRBJ2-4, with TRBD1 matching 9 bases. The V and J ends lost 4 bases and 8 bases, in that order; junction bases with no gene match: 3. CDR1 is LNHDA and CDR2 is SQIVND in the germline V gene (reference sequence). CDR3 length equals 13 residues. The CDR3 loop reads CASSNRDRDIQYF. In DNA, the CDR3 is TGTGCCAGTAGTAACCGGGACAGGGACATTCAGTACTTC.

V and J are TRBV11-2 and TRBJ2-7; tentative D call: TRBD2 (5 bases). This CDR3 has 14 residues. Trimming pared 2 bases from V and 1 base from J, leaving 9 bases between. Looked up from germline, CDR1 is SGHAT and CDR2 is FQNNGV. CDR3 sequence (DNA): TGTGCCAGCAGCTTATTTCCGGGATCCTACGAGCAGTACTTC. It codes for CASSLFPGSYEQYF.

The J gene is TRBJ2-1, the V gene TRBV28; TRBD2 matches 8 bases. Germline-derived CDR1 and CDR2 are MDHEN and SYDVKM. The CDR3 is 15 residues long. V was pared by 9 bases and J by 3 bases, with 10 bases of the junction left unmatched. The chain's CDR3 is CASAGGQTYYNEQFF. The CDR3, as DNA: TGTGCCAGTGCGGGGGGCCAAACCTACTACAATGAGCAGTTCTTC.

V usage is TRBV6-1 and J usage is TRBJ1-5, with D perhaps TRBD1 (6 bases). V lost 5 bases and J lost 6, with 17 bases in between. Germline V gene data show CDR1 as MNHNS and CDR2 as SASEGT. The CDR3 covers 15 residues. The CDR3 here is CASSPGVGAGQPQHF. CDR3 DNA sequence: TGTGCCAGCAGTCCAGGGGTTGGTGCGGGTCAGCCCCAGCATTTT.

The V and J genes are TRBV10-3 and TRBJ2-1, with 8 bases identical to TRBD1. CDR1 ENHRY and CDR2 SYGVKD come from the germline V gene. The CDR3 runs 12 residues. With 6 bases clipped from V and 8 bases from J, the junction kept 3 bases outside the gene matches. The CDR3 reads CAISPGGDEQFF. DNA for the CDR3: TGTGCCATCAGCCCAGGGGGCGATGAGCAGTTCTTC.

The chain joins TRBV25-1 to TRBJ2-2; possibly TRBD1 for D (5 bases). V was cut by 2 bases and J by 3 bases, with 10 bases left in between. CDR3 size: 15 residues. CDR1 is MGHDK and CDR2 is SYGVNS in the germline V gene. In DNA, the CDR3 is TGTGCCAGCAGTGAAGGCACCAGGGACACCGGGGAGCTGTTTTTT. It codes for CASSEGTRDTGELFF.

The V call is TRBV4-1, the J call TRBJ2-3; the D gene is possibly TRBD1 (6 bases). This CDR3 is 16 amino acids long. The ends were cut back, 8 bases at V and 2 bases at J, with 20 bases in the middle. CDR1 is MGHRA and CDR2 is YSYEKL in the germline V gene. CDR3 sequence (DNA): TGCGCCAGCCGGAGGACAGTTTTCAGTTCCACAGATACGCAGTATTTT. It yields the protein CASRRTVFSSTDTQYF.

J is TRBJ2-7 and V is TRBV7-9; 10 positions agree with TRBD1. The V segment lost 6 bases and the J segment 6 bases; nucleotides outside the gene matches: 8. This CDR3 is 14 amino acids long. CDR1 and CDR2 from the germline V gene are SEHNR and FQNEAQ (reference sequence). The CDR3 DNA reads as TGTGCCAGCAGTACCGGGACAGGGGCAATCGAGCAGTACTTC. Translating gives CASSTGTGAIEQYF.

In this sample, this clone turned up once. The CDR3 DNA sequence: TGCGCCAGCAGCTTTAGGGACAGAGGTGAAGCTTTCTTT. Its protein product is CASSFRDRGEAFF. This rearrangement joins TRBV5-1 to TRBJ1-1; 7 bases map to TRBD1. Per the germline V gene, CDR1 is SGHRS and CDR2 is YFSETQ. The junction had 5 bases not matched to a gene; V was cut back by 2 bases and J by 7 bases. This CDR3 contains 13 residues.

The CDR3 reads CASSQDFREFNYEQYF. CDR3 sequence (DNA): TGCGCCAGCAGCCAAGATTTTCGTGAGTTTAACTACGAGCAGTACTTC. The genes are TRBV4-3 and TRBJ2-7; unclear D gene. Germline V lookup: CDR1 LGHNA, CDR2 YSLEER. This CDR3 region has 16 residues. V gave up 0 bases and J gave up 3 bases, with 15 bases separating them.

The rearrangement links TRBV7-9 to TRBJ2-4, with unresolved D. Deletions cut 0 bases from V and 1 base from J, with 4 bases between. Germline CDR1 and CDR2: SEHNR and FQNEAQ (reference sequence). The CDR3 runs 14 residues. The CDR3 region has the DNA TGTGCCAGCAGCTTAGCCGGGGCCAAAAACATTCAGTACTTC. Amino acid sequence: CASSLAGAKNIQYF.

There are a few counts of this clone. The V and J genes are TRBV7-2 and TRBJ1-2, with a weak D call TRBD1 (5 bases). CDR3 size: 15 residues. Trimming shortened V by 3 bases and J by 1 base, and 12 bases separated the two germline ends. The V gene's germline CDR1 is SGHTA and CDR2 FQGNSA. The CDR3 is CASSFGQGFNYGYTF. DNA for the CDR3: TGTGCCAGCAGCTTCGGGCAGGGCTTTAACTATGGCTACACCTTC.

Details on this clone: Within the sample, other DNA sequences also encode this same CDR3. The J gene is TRBJ2-2, the V gene TRBV7-2; no clear D. The CDR3 runs to 14 residues. Trimming took 1 base from V and 1 from J, leaving 4 bases between them. Germline values: CDR1 SGHTA, CDR2 FQGNSA. The CDR3 DNA sequence: TGTGCCAGCAGCTTAGGACAGAACACCGGGGAGCTGTTTTTT. This codes for CASSLGQNTGELFF.

The chain uses TRBV10-3 and TRBJ2-1, with a tentative D call TRBD2 (5 bases). The CDR3 has 15 amino acids. Trimming shortened V by 4 bases and J by 0 bases, and 10 bases separated the two germline ends. Germline V CDR1 and CDR2: ENHRY, SYGVKD. CDR3 loop: CAISALEGSYNEQFF. CDR3 in DNA: TGTGCCATCAGTGCGCTTGAGGGCTCCTACAATGAGCAGTTCTTC.

This chain joins TRBV28 and TRBJ2-5; the D gene is possibly TRBD2 (7 bases). The CDR3 totals 16 residues. The germline V and J ends were trimmed by 5 bases and 4 bases, with 20 bases remaining between them. Germline-derived CDR1 and CDR2 are MDHEN and SYDVKM. CDR3 DNA: TGTGCCAGCAGTCTGGATGTGGTAGGGGGGGGAGAGACCCAGTACTTC. Amino acid sequence: CASSLDVVGGGETQYF.

This chain uses TRBV15 with TRBJ1-5, with D perhaps TRBD1 (6 bases). Trimming took off 5 bases at V and 1 base at J, with 15 bases between the two ends. There are 16 residues in the CDR3. Germline V gene lookup returns CDR1 LNHNV and CDR2 YYDKDF (reference sequence). The CDR3 nucleotides read TGTGCCACCAGCCAATGGGGGGGCCAGAGCAATCAGCCCCAGCATTTT. Translation: CATSQWGGQSNQPQHF.